The 25 T cell receptor beta chains below were found in one sample sequenced in a study of blood T cells in healthy people across ages. A second about 6 to 12 cycle PCR used barcoded and J-beta primers. MiXCR, applied by TCRdb to the 5' RACE reads, yields one record per CDR3 protein. The table records about 1.5 million distinct CDR3 sequences, 42% of them present only once. What was sequenced was blood. These receptors were collected from a woman aged 18-30 years in good health.

This clonotype was recorded once. The chain is built from TRBV10-3 and TRBJ2-5; TRBD1 agrees at 8 bases. J was trimmed by 3 bases and V by 6 bases; bases with no gene match: 3. Germline CDR1 is ENHRY and CDR2 is SYGVKD. The CDR3 loop spans 13 amino acids. The CDR3 spells CAIRDRAEETQYF. CDR3 nucleotides: TGTGCCATCAGGGACAGGGCGGAAGAGACCCAGTACTTC.

The table lists this clonotype with a count of one. The gene calls are TRBV13 and TRBJ2-7; D not resolved. CDR3 length equals 15 residues. The germline V and J ends were trimmed by 1 base and 2 bases, with 12 bases remaining between them. Germline CDR1 reads PRHDT; CDR2 reads FYEKMQ (reference sequence). The CDR3 reads CASSLALGLAYEQYF. In nucleotides, the CDR3 is TGTGCCAGCAGCTTAGCTCTCGGGCTAGCCTACGAGCAGTACTTC.

This clonotype has a handful of counts. The chain is built from TRBV20-1 and TRBJ1-1, with 9 bases identical to TRBD1. V was clipped by 5 bases and J by 5 bases; unmatched bases: 12. Germline V gene data show CDR1 as DFQATT and CDR2 as SNEGSKA (reference sequence). The CDR3 covers 15 residues. CDR3 nucleotides: TGCAGTGCTCGGGACACAGGGGGCGCGGGGACTGAAGCTTTCTTT. Translated: CSARDTGGAGTEAFF.

The rearrangement joins TRBV28 to TRBJ1-1; D is unresolved. Germline CDR1 MDHEN, CDR2 SYDVKM. The CDR3 sequence is 14 residues long. The V and J ends lost 6 bases and 8 bases respectively, with 19 bases between them. In DNA, the CDR3 is TGTGCCAGCAGCCACCGGCCCGCGGCCCTCGAAGCTTTCTTT. Amino acid sequence: CASSHRPAALEAFF. The full variable domain, with the rest looked up from reference TRBV28 and TRBJ1-1, is DVKVTQSSRYLVKRTGEKVFLECVQDMDHENMFWYRQDPGLGLRLIYFSYDVKMKEKGDIPEGYSVSREKKERFSLILESASTNQTSMYLCASSHRPAALEAFFGQGTRLTVV.

The rearrangement joins TRBV29-1 to TRBJ1-2; unclear D gene. Per germline, CDR1 SQVTM and CDR2 ANQGSEA. This CDR3 comprises 13 residues. V was pared by 7 bases and J by 2 bases, with 14 bases between. The chain's CDR3 is CSGVDTGNYGYTF. In DNA form, the CDR3 reads TGCAGCGGAGTCGATACTGGGAACTATGGCTACACCTTC.

This clonotype has a count of ten or more. The CDR3 DNA reads TGTGCCAGCAGCCGACAGGGGACGGACTATGGCTACACCTTC. Translating it yields CASSRQGTDYGYTF. This chain connects TRBV14 to TRBJ1-2; TRBD1 aligns across 8 bases. Germline-derived CDR1 and CDR2 are SGHDN and FVKESK. The CDR3 runs to 14 residues. V shed 4 bases and J 3 bases; nucleotides not matched to a gene: 4.

The gene calls are TRBV3-1 and TRBJ2-3; D tentatively fits TRBD1 or TRBD2 (5 bases each). There are 14 residues in the CDR3. CDR1 and CDR2 (germline): LGHDT, YNNKEL (reference sequence). The germline V and J ends were trimmed by 0 bases and 4 bases, with 8 bases remaining between them. The CDR3 loop reads CASSQEVGADTQYF. In DNA, the CDR3 is TGTGCCAGCAGCCAAGAGGTGGGGGCAGATACGCAGTATTTT.

The V gene is TRBV7-2, the J gene TRBJ2-5, with TRBD1 matching 9 bases. The CDR3 is 15 amino acids. Losses at the gene ends were 3 bases for V and 5 bases for J; bases not matched to a gene: 7. Per the germline V gene, CDR1 is SGHTA and CDR2 is FQGNSA. The CDR3 nucleotides are TGTGCCAGCAGCTTGGGGACAGGGCTAGGGGAGACCCAGTACTTC. Translating it yields CASSLGTGLGETQYF.

The chain joins TRBV4-1 to TRBJ2-2, with a tentative D call TRBD2 (7 bases). CDR1 is MGHRA, CDR2 YSYEKL, per germline. V was trimmed by 0 bases and J by 0 bases, leaving 11 bases between them. The CDR3 runs 17 residues. The CDR3 here is CASSQERGGPNTGELFF. Written as DNA, the CDR3 is TGCGCCAGCAGCCAAGAGAGGGGGGGCCCGAACACCGGGGAGCTGTTTTTT.

The genes are TRBV7-9 and TRBJ2-3, with D maybe TRBD1 (6 bases). CDR1 is SEHNR and CDR2 is FQNEAQ in the germline V gene (reference sequence). The CDR3 covers 13 residues. Trimming cost V 1 base and J 14 bases, with 16 bases left between them. The CDR3 sequence is CASSLGSDSQGYF. CDR3 coding DNA: TGTGCCAGCAGCTTAGGGTCGGACTCACAGGGGTATTTT.

The rearrangement joins TRBV3-1 to TRBJ2-3; D may correspond to TRBD1 or TRBD2 (7 bases each). V was pared by 4 bases and J by 1 base, with 15 bases between. Germline-derived CDR1 and CDR2 are LGHDT and YNNKEL (reference sequence). The CDR3 runs 16 residues. CDR3 residues: CASSRRAGQRTDTQYF. CDR3 DNA sequence: TGTGCCAGCAGCCGGAGAGCGGGACAGCGCACAGATACGCAGTATTTT.

V and J are TRBV4-2 and TRBJ2-1; D is ambiguous. The J call may be incorrect, as the DNA end agrees better with TRBJ2-7. CDR3 length equals 13 residues. CDR1 is LGHNA and CDR2 is YNFKEQ in the germline V gene. The CDR3 is CASSQGPNNEQYF. The DNA for the CDR3 is TGTGCCAGCAGCCAAGGCCCCAACAATGAGCAGTACTTC.

A few counts support this clonotype. This rearrangement joins TRBV11-2 to TRBJ2-3; TRBD1 is a possible D gene (6 bases). The CDR3 has 12 residues. The germline V gene has CDR1 SGHAT and CDR2 FQNNGV. Trimming left V 4 bases short and J 5 bases short, with 7 bases between. The CDR3 loop reads CASSWGLDTQYF. The CDR3 coding sequence is TGTGCCAGCAGCTGGGGGCTAGATACGCAGTATTTT.

The chain recombines TRBV25-1 with TRBJ1-4, with D possibly matching TRBD1 (6 bases). The CDR3 runs 15 residues. V was trimmed by 3 bases and J by 8 bases, leaving 16 bases between them. The germline V gene encodes CDR1 MGHDK and CDR2 SYGVNS. CDR3 nucleotides: TGTGCCAGCAGTGAGCTAGGGACAACGATGGAAAAACTGTTTTTT. It is translated as CASSELGTTMEKLFF.

This clonotype was counted between two and nine times. This chain joins TRBV13 and TRBJ1-1; possible D gene TRBD1, 5 bases. The CDR3 has 15 amino acids. The V end was cut by 8 bases, the J end by 4 bases, with 20 bases between. Germline V gene sequence: CDR1 PRHDT, CDR2 FYEKMQ (reference sequence). The CDR3 DNA is TGTGCCAGCTCTCAGGACGGGACTAACGGCACTGAAGCTTTCTTT. Protein product: CASSQDGTNGTEAFF.

The chain links TRBV7-9 to TRBJ1-2; weak D call: TRBD1 (6 bases). V lost 2 bases and J 9 bases, leaving 10 bases between the germline ends. Germline values: CDR1 SEHNR, CDR2 FQNEAQ (reference sequence). This CDR3 comprises 12 residues. In DNA, the CDR3 is TGTGCCAGCAGCTTAAACAGGGAACGCTACACCTTC. Translation gives CASSLNRERYTF.

This clonotype was detected a few times. This chain joins TRBV6-2 or TRBV6-3 and TRBJ1-5; D uncertain. The V end was cut by 0 bases, the J end by 5 bases, with 8 bases between. The germline gives CDR1 MNHEY, CDR2 SVGEGT. CDR3 length equals 14 residues. CDR3 bases: TGTGCCAGCAGTTACTCGGGTGGAGATCAGCCCCAGCATTTT. It codes for CASSYSGGDQPQHF.

This chain links TRBV5-5 with TRBJ2-7; possibly TRBD1 for D (5 bases). V was pared by 0 bases and J by 0 bases, with 13 bases between. The CDR3 sequence is 16 residues long. Germline-derived CDR1 and CDR2 are SGHKS and YYEKEE (reference sequence). This chain's CDR3 is CASSLVPGPSSYEQYF. The CDR3 bases are TGTGCCAGCAGCTTGGTCCCAGGGCCCAGCTCCTACGAGCAGTACTTC.

The chain joins TRBV30 to TRBJ2-1; TRBD2 agrees at 9 bases. The V segment lost 0 bases and the J segment 3 bases; nucleotides outside the gene matches: 12. This CDR3 is built from 18 residues. From germline, CDR1 is GTSNPN and CDR2 SVGIG (reference sequence). The CDR3 coding sequence is TGTGCCTGGAGTGTACGAGCCCGCGGGGGGGAAATCTACAATGAGCAGTTCTTC. Residues: CAWSVRARGGEIYNEQFF. The full variable domain, completed using reference TRBV30 and TRBJ2-1, is SQTIHQWPATLVQPVGSPLSLECTVEGTSNPNLYWYRQAAGRGLQLLFYSVGIGQISSEVPQNLSASRPQDRQFILSSKKLLLSDSGFYLCAWSVRARGGEIYNEQFFGPGTRLTVL.

V and J are TRBV6-1 and TRBJ1-5; D unresolved. The length of the CDR3 is 13 residues. Trimming stripped 0 bases from V and 10 bases from J, with 10 bases between. The germline CDR1 and CDR2 sequences are MNHNS and SASEGT. The CDR3 sequence is CASSEAWQDPQHF. CDR3 nucleotide sequence: TGTGCCAGCAGTGAAGCCTGGCAGGATCCCCAGCATTTT.

The chain couples TRBV6-1 to TRBJ1-4, with D perhaps TRBD1 (6 bases). This CDR3 contains 13 residues. Germline V gene data show CDR1 as MNHNS and CDR2 as SASEGT. Trimming stripped 9 bases from V and 3 bases from J, with 11 bases between. The CDR3 DNA follows: TGTGCCAGTAGAGGGACACCTAATGAAAAACTGTTTTTT. Protein sequence: CASRGTPNEKLFF.

This clonotype has more than one count but fewer than ten. This chain uses TRBV20-1 with TRBJ2-7; 7 nucleotides line up with TRBD1. Germline lookup yields CDR1 DFQATT and CDR2 SNEGSKA (reference sequence). With V trimmed by 7 bases and J by 3 bases, 3 bases remained unmatched. This CDR3 contains 11 residues. The CDR3 loop reads CSVDRNYEQYF. CDR3 nucleotides: TGCAGTGTGGACAGGAACTACGAGCAGTACTTC.

The chain has TRBV6-5 and TRBJ1-1; D call uncertain. The V and J ends lost 6 bases and 0 bases respectively, with 8 bases between them. The CDR3 totals 13 residues. Germline CDR1 and CDR2: MNHEY and SVGAGI. In nucleotides, the CDR3 is TGTGCCAGCAGCACCAGTCTGAACACTGAAGCTTTCTTT. Translation gives CASSTSLNTEAFF.

This clonotype has only a few counts. The J gene is TRBJ1-2, the V gene TRBV7-9, with D possibly TRBD1 on 6 matching bases. This CDR3 has 11 amino acids. The V gene lost 8 bases and the J gene lost 8 bases, with 12 bases spanning the gap. Per germline, CDR1 SEHNR and CDR2 FQNEAQ (reference sequence). The CDR3 DNA reads as TGTGCCAGCCTGACAGGATGGGGCTACACCTTC. The encoded protein is CASLTGWGYTF.

This sequence joins TRBV5-1 and TRBJ2-5; TRBD2 matches 7 bases. The CDR3 has 16 amino acids. V shed 4 bases, J shed 3 bases, and the junction held 12 bases outside the gene matches. CDR1 SGHRS and CDR2 YFSETQ come from the germline V gene. This CDR3 is CASSMTADRGEETQYF. As DNA, the CDR3 is TGCGCCAGCAGCATGACAGCGGACCGGGGGGAAGAGACCCAGTACTTC.